This T cell receptor (beta chain) was profiled in a study of blood T cell repertoires in COVID-19. Study as a whole: Sample material is recorded as cDNA or gDNA derived from T cells, B-cell-depleted T cells, or PBMCs.

The sample holds a few counts of this clone. The authors' processing: Cell counts per sample came from amplifying reference gene primers. Assay: immunoSEQ multiplex PCR; the TCRdb copy retains only in-frame clones and omits some. V and J calls and clone size come straight from that table; D and trimming were deduced from the DNA. In the table there are around 400,000 clones, 70% to 90% of which are singletons. Trimming left V 0 bases short and J 5 bases short, with 9 bases between. CDR1 and CDR2 (germline): SGHDT, YYEEEE. The CDR3 consists of 13 residues. The chain couples TRBV5-6 to TRBJ2-7, with D unclear. This clonotype was sampled from a woman in her 30s with COVID-19, enrolled during active disease. The sample was peripheral blood. CDR3 coding DNA: TGTGCCAGCAGCTTGGTTTTTCGGGACGAGCAGTACTTC. Encoded protein: CASSLVFRDEQYF.